These 23 T cell receptor beta chains came from one sample sequenced in a study of blood T cell repertoires in COVID-19. This table comes from immunoSEQ multiplex PCR, and its TCRdb copy is limited to in-frame clones, with some not included. Among some 120,000 clones listed, almost 85% were seen once. Sequencing input: peripheral blood. Receptors were obtained from a woman aged 25 to 39 who had recovered from COVID-19.

The V gene is TRBV29-1, the J gene TRBJ2-3; TRBD2 aligns across 8 bases. V dropped 3 bases and J dropped 2; count of bases not matched to a gene: 7. The germline V gene encodes CDR1 SQVTM and CDR2 ANQGSEA. The CDR3 has 15 residues. CDR3 coding DNA: TGCAGCGTTGACCCCCCGCGGGGGGCCACAGATACGCAGTATTTT. Translation gives CSVDPPRGATDTQYF.

The CDR3 nucleotides read TGCGCCAGCAGCTCCGGGACAGGGATCCTGAACACTGAAGCTTTCTTT. This translates into CASSSGTGILNTEAFF. V gene TRBV4-1 combines with J gene TRBJ1-1, with 9 bases that match TRBD1. Germline lookup yields CDR1 MGHRA and CDR2 YSYEKL. V trimming: 5 bases; J trimming: 0 bases; junction bases outside the gene matches: 7. The CDR3 extends over 16 amino acids.

The rearrangement uses TRBV19 and TRBJ2-5, with 7 bases lining up with TRBD1. The CDR3 is 16 amino acids. V dropped 3 bases and J dropped 2; count of bases not matched to a gene: 9. The germline V gene has CDR1 LNHDA and CDR2 SQIVND (reference sequence). The CDR3 DNA sequence: TGTGCCAGTAGTATTGGCTGGGGACAGAAACAAGAGACCCAGTACTTC. This sequence encodes CASSIGWGQKQETQYF.

The chain recombines TRBV6-5 with TRBJ1-5; D possibly corresponds to TRBD1 (5 bases). V dropped 5 bases and J dropped 4 bases, with 9 bases sitting between them. CDR3 size: 13 residues. The germline V gene encodes CDR1 MNHEY and CDR2 SVGAGI. The CDR3 DNA is TGTGCCAGCAGTAGACAGAAGAATCAGCCCCAGCATTTT. Translated, it gives CASSRQKNQPQHF.

This chain joins TRBV11-3 and TRBJ2-7; 10 bases line up with TRBD1. Germline V CDR1 and CDR2: SGHNT, YENEEA. Trimming took 4 bases from V and 1 from J; bases not matched to a gene: 7. This CDR3 has 16 residues. CDR3 loop: CASSSGTGVGSYEQYF. The DNA of the CDR3 is TGTGCCAGCAGCTCCGGGACAGGGGTAGGGTCCTACGAGCAGTACTTC.

The chain is built from TRBV24-1 and TRBJ2-5, with TRBD1 matching 7 bases. The CDR3 sequence is 15 residues long. The trim removed 2 bases at V and 4 bases at J, leaving 6 bases unmatched. Germline V lookup: CDR1 KGHDR, CDR2 SFDVKD. The CDR3 here is CATSDSDYRGETQYF. CDR3 DNA: TGTGCCACCAGTGATTCCGACTACAGGGGAGAGACCCAGTACTTC.

The genes are TRBV6-2 or TRBV6-3 and TRBJ1-1; 8 nucleotides agree with TRBD1. Trimming cost V 4 bases and J 4 bases; bases outside gene matches: 2. This CDR3 region has 13 residues. Germline CDR1 is MNHEY and CDR2 is SVGEGT. The CDR3: CASSSRGLTEAFF. The CDR3 nucleotides are TGTGCCAGCAGTTCCAGGGGGCTCACTGAAGCTTTCTTT.

This chain connects TRBV4-2 to TRBJ1-4, with a weak D call TRBD1 (5 bases). V gave up 0 bases and J gave up 2 bases, with 7 bases separating them. This CDR3 comprises 15 residues. CDR1 and CDR2 (germline): LGHNA, YNFKEQ. Written as DNA, the CDR3 is TGTGCCAGCAGCCAAGAGGCAGGGACTAATGAAAAACTGTTTTTT. Amino acids: CASSQEAGTNEKLFF.

This clone was observed once. The chain joins TRBV27 to TRBJ2-7; perhaps TRBD1 as D (6 bases). The V and J ends lost 0 bases and 5 bases respectively, with 8 bases between them. Looked up from germline, CDR1 is MNHEY and CDR2 is SMNVEV (reference sequence). There are 13 residues in the CDR3. The CDR3 sequence: CASSLSNRDEQYF. CDR3 nucleotide sequence: TGTGCCAGCAGTTTATCCAACAGGGACGAGCAGTACTTC.

V gene TRBV4-1 combines with J gene TRBJ2-1; perhaps TRBD2 as D (5 bases). The CDR3 has 13 residues. With 1 base removed from V and 8 bases from J, the gap between germline ends came to 9 bases. CDR1 is MGHRA and CDR2 is YSYEKL in the germline V gene. The CDR3: CASSQVFGDEQFF. The CDR3 region has the DNA TGCGCCAGCAGCCAAGTATTCGGGGATGAGCAGTTCTTC.

This clone was picked up one time. The J gene is TRBJ2-3, the V gene TRBV9; TRBD2 aligns across 7 bases. The J segment lost 1 base and the V segment lost 10 bases, leaving 9 bases of the junction unmatched. Germline CDR1 is SGDLS and CDR2 is YYNGEE. This CDR3 contains 14 residues. The CDR3 coding sequence is TGTGCCCCTCCCGGGAGCGGGGGCACAGATACGCAGTATTTT. Translation: CAPPGSGGTDTQYF. The variable domain in full, with the rest retrieved from reference TRBV9 and TRBJ2-3, is DSGVTQTPKHLITATGQRVTLRCSPRSGDLSVYWYQQSLDQGLQFLIQYYNGEERAKGNILERFSAQQFPDLHSELNLSSLELGDSALYFCAPPGSGGTDTQYFGPGTRLTVL.

The rearrangement links TRBV5-4 to TRBJ2-5; 8 positions match TRBD2. CDR1 and CDR2 (germline): SGHNT, YYREEE (reference sequence). Trimming removed 1 base from V and 5 bases from J; junction bases left unmatched: 13. The CDR3 runs 17 residues. The CDR3 region is CASSLISGGPSRETQYF. The CDR3 DNA is TGTGCCAGCAGCTTGATAAGCGGGGGCCCCAGTCGGGAGACCCAGTACTTC.

The rearrangement links TRBV7-2 to TRBJ1-1; D not certain. The V gene's germline CDR1 is SGHTA and CDR2 FQGNSA. Between the trimmed V and J ends, which lost 5 bases and 7 bases, there was a span of 8 bases. The CDR3 runs to 11 residues. The CDR3 DNA reads TGTGCCAGCAGCCTAAGACATGAAGCTTTCTTT. As protein: CASSLRHEAFF.

The J gene is TRBJ2-5, the V gene TRBV5-3, with 9 nucleotides matching TRBD1. TRBV5-3 is an open reading frame whose function is uncertain. The CDR3 is 15 residues long. With 3 bases clipped from V and 3 bases from J, the junction kept 6 bases outside the gene matches. The CDR3 sequence: CARSSRTGAKETQYF. The CDR3 DNA sequence: TGTGCCAGAAGCTCTCGGACAGGGGCGAAAGAGACCCAGTACTTC.

The rearrangement joins TRBV6-5 to TRBJ2-7; D perhaps matches TRBD2 (6 bases). Per the germline V gene, CDR1 is MNHEY and CDR2 is SVGAGI. CDR3 length: 14 amino acids. The V gene lost 5 bases and the J gene lost 3 bases, with 14 bases spanning the gap. The chain's CDR3 is CASSRGGGLYEQYF. The CDR3 region has the DNA TGTGCCAGCAGTCGAGGTGGAGGGCTCTACGAGCAGTACTTC.

This chain joins TRBV25-1 and TRBJ1-4, with D unresolved. The germline V gene has CDR1 MGHDK and CDR2 SYGVNS. Trimming shortened V by 3 bases and J by 5 bases, and 13 bases separated the two germline ends. This CDR3 comprises 15 residues. Here the CDR3 reads CASSDEGRGNEKLFF. The CDR3 nucleotides read TGTGCCAGCAGTGACGAGGGTCGTGGGAATGAAAAACTGTTTTTT.

CDR3 DNA sequence: TGCGCCGCGGGACAGGGCGACTATGGCTACACCTTC. Its translation is CAAGQGDYGYTF. The chain links TRBV10-2 to TRBJ1-2, with 9 bases fitting TRBD1. Germline CDR1 WSHSY, CDR2 SAAADI. The CDR3 contains 12 residues. V trimming: 11 bases; J trimming: 3 bases; junction bases outside the gene matches: 4.

V gene TRBV5-1 combines with J gene TRBJ1-1, with D perhaps TRBD1 (5 bases). The CDR3 has 14 amino acids. Between the trimmed V and J ends, which lost 4 bases and 1 base, there was a span of 11 bases. Germline V gene lookup returns CDR1 SGHRS and CDR2 YFSETQ. The CDR3: CASSPGTSNTEAFF. The CDR3, as DNA: TGCGCCAGCAGCCCAGGGACTTCGAACACTGAAGCTTTCTTT. The full variable domain, completed using reference TRBV5-1 and TRBJ1-1, is KAGVTQTPRYLIKTRGQQVTLSCSPISGHRSVSWYQQTPGQGLQFLFEYFSETQRNKGNFPGRFSGRQFSNSRSEMNVSTLELGDSALYLCASSPGTSNTEAFFGQGTRLTVV.

The J gene is TRBJ1-2, the V gene TRBV5-1, with D possibly matching TRBD1 (5 bases). The length of the CDR3 is 12 residues. Germline loops: CDR1 SGHRS, CDR2 YFSETQ. V lost 7 bases to trimming and J lost 3 bases, with 10 bases between them. The DNA of the CDR3 is TGCGCCAGCTCAAGGGGATACTATGGCTACACCTTC. It codes for CASSRGYYGYTF. The complete variable domain, with remaining parts taken from reference TRBV5-1 and TRBJ1-2, reads KAGVTQTPRYLIKTRGQQVTLSCSPISGHRSVSWYQQTPGQGLQFLFEYFSETQRNKGNFPGRFSGRQFSNSRSEMNVSTLELGDSALYLCASSRGYYGYTFGSGTRLTVV.

The rearrangement joins TRBV7-8 to TRBJ2-7; D is unresolved. The CDR3 sequence is 14 residues long. CDR1 is SGHVS and CDR2 is FQNEAQ in the germline V gene. V was pared by 11 bases and J by 0 bases, with 17 bases between. The DNA of the CDR3 is TGTGCCTGCGGATATCGAAGAAACTCCTACGAGCAGTACTTC. It is translated as CACGYRRNSYEQYF.

The V and J genes are TRBV7-2 and TRBJ2-1, with 7 bases aligning to TRBD2. The trim removed 8 bases at V and 0 bases at J, leaving 4 bases unmatched. Looked up from germline, CDR1 is SGHTA and CDR2 is FQGNSA. The length of the CDR3 is 14 residues. The CDR3 sequence: CASRGLSSYNEQFF. CDR3 sequence (DNA): TGTGCCAGCCGGGGACTAAGCTCCTACAATGAGCAGTTCTTC.

The chain couples TRBV3-1 (or the pseudogene TRBV3-2) to TRBJ2-1; 12 bases align to TRBD1. Germline CDR1 LGHDT, CDR2 YNNKEL (reference sequence). With V trimmed by 4 bases and J by 10 bases, 8 bases remained unmatched. The CDR3 totals 15 residues. Here the CDR3 reads CASSLRDRGRGEQFF. Here the CDR3 DNA reads TGTGCCAGCAGCCTAAGGGACAGGGGGCGAGGGGAGCAGTTCTTC.

The sample holds many counts of this clone. The genes are TRBV9 and TRBJ2-1, with 10 bases that match TRBD1. V lost 2 bases and J lost 6; bases outside the gene matches: 5. The CDR3 is 15 residues long. Germline loops: CDR1 SGDLS, CDR2 YYNGEE. In nucleotides, the CDR3 is TGTGCCAGCAGCGTCCAGGGACAGGGGTTCAATGAGCAGTTCTTC. The encoded protein is CASSVQGQGFNEQFF.